The TCR beta chain described here comes from a study of T cell responses to AZD1222 COVID-19 vaccine. Second doses that came at about 4 or about 12 weeks were put together. The CDR3 consists of 12 residues. Germline V gene lookup returns CDR1 SNHLY and CDR2 FYNNEI. Deletions cut 4 bases from V and 5 bases from J, with 8 bases between. This table comes from immunoSEQ multiplex PCR, and its TCRdb copy is limited to in-frame clones, with some not included. The profile shows some 140,000 clones, 85% to 95% of them singletons. Study-wide points: Regions 160-218 and 743-854 dominated among vaccine-associated CD4 TCRs spanning spike. Most donors were white British and more were female, and clonal diversity was possibly underestimated. The study identified only a handful of AZD1222 recipients as seropositive at baseline.

In the case of this clone: Its antigen is currently unknown.

The genes are TRBV2 and TRBJ2-5; the D gene is possibly TRBD2 (6 bases). Sequenced here: peripheral blood, sampled 28 days after the second AZD1222 dose. This TCR was recovered from an adult who received the AZD1222 COVID-19 vaccine. The CDR3 loop is CASSVADETQYF. CDR3 DNA: TGTGCCAGCAGTGTAGCGGATGAGACCCAGTACTTC. Full variable domain (missing parts from reference TRBV2 and TRBJ2-5): EPEVTQTPSHQVTQMGQEVILRCVPISNHLYFYWYRQILGQKVEFLVSFYNNEISEKSEIFDDQFSVERPDGSNFTLKIRSTKLEDSAMYFCASSVADETQYFGPGTRLLVL.